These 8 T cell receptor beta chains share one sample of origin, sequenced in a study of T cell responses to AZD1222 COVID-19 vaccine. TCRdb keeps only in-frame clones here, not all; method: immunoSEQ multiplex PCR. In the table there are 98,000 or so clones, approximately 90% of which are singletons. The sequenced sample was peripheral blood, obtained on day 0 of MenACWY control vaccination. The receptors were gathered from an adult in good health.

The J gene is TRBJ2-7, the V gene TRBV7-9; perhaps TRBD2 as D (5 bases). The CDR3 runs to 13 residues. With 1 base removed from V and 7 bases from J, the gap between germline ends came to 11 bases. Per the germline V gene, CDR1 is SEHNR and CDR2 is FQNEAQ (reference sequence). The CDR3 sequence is CASSLVSGEEQYF. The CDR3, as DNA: TGTGCCAGCAGCTTAGTTTCCGGGGAGGAGCAGTACTTC.

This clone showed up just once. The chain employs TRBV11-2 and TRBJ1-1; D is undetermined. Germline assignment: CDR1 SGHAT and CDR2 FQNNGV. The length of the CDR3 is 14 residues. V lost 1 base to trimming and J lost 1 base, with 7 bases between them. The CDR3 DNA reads TGTGCCAGCAGCTTAGGTCTTTCGAACACTGAAGCTTTCTTT. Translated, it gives CASSLGLSNTEAFF.

CDR3: CASSLGTGDSYEQYF. In DNA form, the CDR3 reads TGTGCCAGCAGTTTAGGGACAGGAGACTCCTACGAGCAGTACTTC. V is TRBV27 and J is TRBJ2-7; 8 nucleotides match TRBD1. This CDR3 has 15 amino acids. The trim removed 2 bases at V and 0 bases at J, leaving 3 bases unmatched. Germline assignment: CDR1 MNHEY and CDR2 SMNVEV (reference sequence).

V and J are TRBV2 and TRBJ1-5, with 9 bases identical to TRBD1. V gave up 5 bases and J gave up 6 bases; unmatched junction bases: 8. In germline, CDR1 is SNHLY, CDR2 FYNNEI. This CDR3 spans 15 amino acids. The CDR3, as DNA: TGTGCCAGCAGTACGAACACAGGGGGCGGTCAGCCCCAGCATTTT. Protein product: CASSTNTGGGQPQHF.

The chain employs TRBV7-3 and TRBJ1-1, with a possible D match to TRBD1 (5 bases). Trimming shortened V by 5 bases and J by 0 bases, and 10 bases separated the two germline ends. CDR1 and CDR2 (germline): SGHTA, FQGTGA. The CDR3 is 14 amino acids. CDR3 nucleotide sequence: TGTGCCAGCAGCAGGGGCCTGTTGAACACTGAAGCTTTCTTT. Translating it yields CASSRGLLNTEAFF. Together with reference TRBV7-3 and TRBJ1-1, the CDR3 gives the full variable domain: GAGVSQTPSNKVTEKGKYVELRCDPISGHTALYWYRQSLGQGPEFLIYFQGTGAADDSGLPNDRFFAVRPEGSVSTLKIQRTERGDSAVYLCASSRGLLNTEAFFGQGTRLTVV.

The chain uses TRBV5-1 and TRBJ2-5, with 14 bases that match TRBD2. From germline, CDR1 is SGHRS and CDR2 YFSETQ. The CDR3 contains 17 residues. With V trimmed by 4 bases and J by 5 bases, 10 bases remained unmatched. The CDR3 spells CASSPGTSGSLVETQYF. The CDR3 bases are TGCGCCAGCAGCCCGGGGACTAGCGGGAGCCTTGTGGAGACCCAGTACTTC.

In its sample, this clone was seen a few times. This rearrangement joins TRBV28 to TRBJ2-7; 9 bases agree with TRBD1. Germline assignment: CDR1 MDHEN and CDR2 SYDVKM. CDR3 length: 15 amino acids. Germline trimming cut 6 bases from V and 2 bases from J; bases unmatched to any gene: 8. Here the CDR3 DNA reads TGTGCCAGCAGCCTCACAGGGGGCACGCCCTACGAGCAGTACTTC. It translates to CASSLTGGTPYEQYF.

CDR3 residues: CASTGLAGTDTQYF. DNA of the CDR3: TGTGCCAGCACGGGACTAGCGGGGACAGATACGCAGTATTTT. This chain connects TRBV3-1 (or the pseudogene TRBV3-2) to TRBJ2-3; 13 positions agree with TRBD2. This CDR3 spans 14 amino acids. The V and J ends lost 7 bases and 3 bases, in that order; junction bases with no gene match: 1. The germline gives CDR1 LGHDT, CDR2 YNNKEL (reference sequence).